Presented here are 10 T cell receptor beta chains from one specimen sequenced in a study of blood T cells in healthy people across ages. Primed by a sample-barcoded 5' primer and a J-beta primer mix, a second PCR proceeded for about 7 to 12 cycles. TCRdb re-derived calls from the 5' RACE reads in MiXCR, one entry per CDR3 protein. The table lists about 650,000 distinct CDR3 sequences, roughly 30% of them singletons. Sequenced input: blood. These receptors were taken from a woman of 80 years or more in good health.

The chain has TRBV5-1 and TRBJ1-4, with D unclear. In germline, CDR1 is SGHRS, CDR2 YFSETQ. This CDR3 is 15 amino acids long. V lost 4 bases, J lost 2 bases, and 12 bases lay in between. CDR3 DNA sequence: TGCGCCAGCAGCCTTACTCGAGGGACTAATGAAAAACTGTTTTTT. Protein product: CASSLTRGTNEKLFF.

This clonotype was detected only a few times. The chain carries TRBV5-1 and TRBJ2-2; D gene unclear. The V and J ends lost 2 bases and 1 base respectively, with 12 bases between them. The germline gives CDR1 SGHRS, CDR2 YFSETQ. The CDR3 is made up of 16 amino acids. Here the CDR3 reads CASSLSPLRNTGELFF. CDR3 nucleotide sequence: TGCGCCAGCAGCTTATCCCCATTACGGAACACCGGGGAGCTGTTTTTT.

This clonotype was seen a few times. The V call is TRBV6-2 or TRBV6-3, the J call TRBJ1-2, with 8 nucleotides matching TRBD1. The CDR3 sequence is 14 residues long. Germline loops: CDR1 MNHEY, CDR2 SVGEGT. V was pared by 7 bases and J by 2 bases, with 6 bases of the junction left unmatched. This CDR3 reads CASKGTGRNYGYTF. In DNA, the CDR3 is TGTGCCAGCAAAGGGACAGGTCGGAACTATGGCTACACCTTC.

A note on this clonotype: At one end the junction does not follow the germline gene, possibly because of a read error. The chain recombines TRBV4-1 with TRBJ2-1, with D possibly matching TRBD2 (6 bases). Germline V gene sequence: CDR1 MGHRA, CDR2 YSYEKL. The CDR3 covers 15 residues. In DNA form, the CDR3 reads TGCACCAGCAGCCAAGTACTCGGGAGTCGGGATGAGCAGTTCTTC. Its translation: CTSSQVLGSRDEQFF.

In its sample, this clonotype was seen many times. The chain has TRBV7-2 and TRBJ2-3; D unresolved. CDR3 length equals 15 residues. V lost 1 base and J 7 bases, leaving 15 bases between the germline ends. Germline CDR1 is SGHTA and CDR2 is FQGNSA. The CDR3 loop reads CASSLEVGMRNTQYF. The DNA for the CDR3 is TGTGCCAGCAGCTTAGAGGTCGGTATGAGAAATACGCAGTATTTT.

At least ten counts were recorded for this clonotype. The V gene is TRBV4-1, the J gene TRBJ2-1; D is possibly TRBD1 or TRBD2 (5 bases each). This CDR3 spans 15 amino acids. Per germline, CDR1 MGHRA and CDR2 YSYEKL. V was shortened by 1 base and J by 9 bases, with 16 bases between the two germline ends. CDR3: CASSQGTQGDGEQFF. CDR3 bases: TGCGCCAGCAGCCAAGGGACTCAGGGTGACGGTGAGCAGTTCTTC.

This clonotype was recorded at least ten times. The chain carries TRBV7-8 and TRBJ2-6; D is undetermined. V was shortened by 7 bases and J by 2 bases, with 6 bases between the two germline ends. The germline V gene has CDR1 SGHVS and CDR2 FQNEAQ. This CDR3 has 13 residues. CDR3 bases: TGTGCCAGCACCCTGACTGGGGCCAACGTCCTGACTTTC. Amino acid sequence: CASTLTGANVLTF.

This clonotype has at least ten counts. The J gene is TRBJ2-6, the V gene TRBV12-3 or TRBV12-4, with D possibly TRBD2 on 7 matching bases. The CDR3 consists of 18 residues. The germline V and J ends were trimmed by 4 bases and 4 bases, with 20 bases remaining between them. CDR3 residues: CASSSTSGGGPGANVLTF. The DNA for the CDR3 is TGTGCCAGCAGTTCCACCTCTGGGGGGGGGCCAGGGGCCAACGTCCTGACTTTC.

Ten or more counts support this clonotype. This rearrangement joins TRBV4-2 to TRBJ2-1; maybe TRBD1 (6 bases). V lost 1 base and J lost 12, with 25 bases in between. CDR3 size: 17 residues. Germline V lookup: CDR1 LGHNA, CDR2 YNFKEQ. CDR3 sequence reads: CASSQGGTGTLDGGQFF. CDR3 DNA: TGTGCCAGCAGCCAAGGGGGAACCGGGACACTGGACGGTGGGCAGTTCTTC.

This clonotype was observed a few times. The chain couples TRBV6-1 to TRBJ1-5; D uncertain. The CDR3 sequence is 16 residues long. Germline V gene data show CDR1 as MNHNS and CDR2 as SASEGT. Trimming shortened V by 0 bases and J by 0 bases, and 9 bases separated the two germline ends. The CDR3 reads CASSEANSYSNQPQHF. The CDR3 bases are TGTGCCAGCAGTGAAGCTAACAGCTATAGCAATCAGCCCCAGCATTTT.